These 23 T cell receptor beta chains were sequenced from one sample in a study of blood T cell repertoires in COVID-19. Sequencing was performed with immunoSEQ multiplex PCR; in TCRdb, only in-frame clones are kept and a portion is missing. The sample includes some 150,000 clones, almost 90% of them seen just once. Sequenced sample: peripheral blood. Every receptor here comes from a human donor in a cohort sampled during active COVID-19.

The chain uses TRBV10-3 and TRBJ2-5, with D perhaps matching TRBD2 (5 bases). The CDR3 is made up of 15 amino acids. Trimming took off 2 bases at V and 1 base at J, with 11 bases between the two ends. Germline CDR1 ENHRY, CDR2 SYGVKD. The CDR3 DNA reads as TGTGCCATCAGTGAGACGAGTCTAGCCCAAGAGACCCAGTACTTC. Residues: CAISETSLAQETQYF.

The V and J genes are TRBV9 and TRBJ1-4, with a tentative D call TRBD1 (5 bases). The V gene lost 4 bases and the J gene lost 4 bases, with 14 bases spanning the gap. The CDR3 covers 15 residues. Germline values: CDR1 SGDLS, CDR2 YYNGEE. The CDR3 nucleotides read TGTGCCAGCAGCCCCAGCGGGACGCATAATGAAAAACTGTTTTTT. Protein sequence: CASSPSGTHNEKLFF.

For this clone: This sample includes further DNA sequences coding for the same CDR3. This chain links TRBV30 with TRBJ1-5; D possibly corresponds to TRBD1 (6 bases). The CDR3 extends over 13 amino acids. V lost 2 bases and J lost 4, with 9 bases in between. In germline, CDR1 is GTSNPN, CDR2 SVGIG (reference sequence). CDR3 in amino acids: CAWSTGLNQPQHF. DNA for the CDR3: TGTGCCTGGAGTACAGGGCTTAATCAGCCCCAGCATTTT.

This rearrangement joins TRBV7-2 to TRBJ1-4, with 7 bases fitting TRBD1. Per germline, CDR1 SGHTA and CDR2 FQGNSA. This CDR3 comprises 15 residues. Losses at the gene ends were 3 bases for V and 3 bases for J; bases not matched to a gene: 4. For the CDR3, the DNA is TGTGCCAGCAGCTTTGGTGGGACAGCTAATGAAAAACTGTTTTTT. This encodes CASSFGGTANEKLFF.

The V and J genes are TRBV9 and TRBJ2-7; 12 bases match TRBD2. J gave up 7 bases and V 3 bases, and 5 bases lay outside the gene matches. The CDR3 has 14 residues. The V gene's germline CDR1 is SGDLS and CDR2 YYNGEE. The chain's CDR3 is CASSASGGAGEQYF. In nucleotides, the CDR3 is TGTGCCAGCAGCGCTAGCGGGGGGGCTGGTGAGCAGTACTTC.

This rearrangement joins TRBV21-1 to TRBJ1-5. TRBV21-1 is a known pseudogene. This CDR3 has 19 amino acids. CDR3 nucleotide sequence: TGTGCCAGCAGCAAAAGCGGCCCGGCGGGGGGCGAGGGCAATCAGCCCCAGCATTTT. Translating it yields CASSKSGPAGGEGNQPQHF.

The chain recombines TRBV5-4 with TRBJ1-2; 8 bases agree with TRBD1. Unmatched junction bases numbered 6, after V lost 1 base and J lost 4 bases. The CDR3 sequence is 15 residues long. Germline V CDR1 and CDR2: SGHNT, YYREEE (reference sequence). The CDR3 sequence is CASSLPPGGIYGYTF. As DNA, the CDR3 is TGTGCCAGCAGCTTGCCCCCAGGGGGCATCTATGGCTACACCTTC.

The chain uses TRBV27 and TRBJ1-2; D might be TRBD1 (5 bases). The CDR3 is 14 amino acids. Between the trimmed V and J ends, which lost 7 bases and 2 bases, there was a span of 14 bases. CDR1 is MNHEY and CDR2 is SMNVEV in the germline V gene (reference sequence). In DNA form, the CDR3 reads TGTGCCAGCACAAAATCTCAGGGAAACTATGGCTACACCTTC. Translating gives CASTKSQGNYGYTF.

J is TRBJ1-4 and V is TRBV18; D is unclear. The CDR3 is made up of 13 amino acids. Looked up from germline, CDR1 is KGHSH and CDR2 is LQKENI. V lost 6 bases and J 3 bases, leaving 8 bases between the germline ends. In DNA, the CDR3 is TGTGCCAGCTCCTGGGAGGCTAATGAAAAACTGTTTTTT. This gives the protein CASSWEANEKLFF.

The J gene is TRBJ2-7, the V gene TRBV28; the match to TRBD1 covers 7 bases. The V gene end was trimmed by 6 bases and the J gene end by 5 bases; junction bases not matched to a gene: 10. Per the germline V gene, CDR1 is MDHEN and CDR2 is SYDVKM. The CDR3 spans 14 residues. CDR3 protein: CASSFSAGGDEQYF. In nucleotides, the CDR3 is TGTGCCAGCAGCTTTTCGGCAGGGGGAGACGAGCAGTACTTC.

J is TRBJ2-7 and V is TRBV2; TRBD2 matches 9 bases. Trimming cost V 7 bases and J 4 bases; bases outside gene matches: 11. The CDR3 totals 15 residues. Germline-derived CDR1 and CDR2 are SNHLY and FYNNEI. The CDR3 is CASNWRGGPGYEQYF. DNA for the CDR3: TGTGCCAGCAATTGGCGGGGGGGCCCTGGGTACGAGCAGTACTTC.

The CDR3 DNA reads as TGTGCCAGTAGTATAGGGAGCGACCGCTCCTACAATGAGCAGTTCTTC. Its translation: CASSIGSDRSYNEQFF. V gene TRBV19 combines with J gene TRBJ2-1; the D is unclear. Between the trimmed V and J ends, which lost 1 base and 0 bases, there was a span of 10 bases. CDR3 size: 16 residues. The V gene's germline CDR1 is LNHDA and CDR2 SQIVND (reference sequence). Full variable domain (missing parts from reference TRBV19 and TRBJ2-1): DGGITQSPKYLFRKEGQNVTLSCEQNLNHDAMYWYRQDPGQGLRLIYYSQIVNDFQKGDIAEGYSVSREKKESFPLTVTSAQKNPTAFYLCASSIGSDRSYNEQFFGPGTRLTVL.

The gene calls are TRBV19 and TRBJ2-2, with a possible D match to TRBD2 (6 bases). There are 17 residues in the CDR3. V lost 3 bases and J 0 bases, leaving 14 bases between the germline ends. Germline values: CDR1 LNHDA, CDR2 SQIVND (reference sequence). The CDR3 nucleotides are TGTGCCAGTAGTATTGAAGGAGTAGCGGCGAACACCGGGGAGCTGTTTTTT. Protein product: CASSIEGVAANTGELFF.

This sequence joins TRBV5-6 and TRBJ2-7, with D perhaps matching TRBD2 (6 bases). CDR3 length: 15 residues. V was pared by 4 bases and J by 6 bases, with 20 bases between. CDR1 and CDR2 (germline): SGHDT, YYEEEE. CDR3 DNA: TGTGCCAGCAGCCCCTGGGGAGGCCAGACGGTCGAGCAGTACTTC. Its translation: CASSPWGGQTVEQYF.

This clone has just one count. The CDR3 DNA sequence: TGTGCCAGCAGCTTCGGTGGGTGGGAGGGCAATGAGCAGTTCTTC. Translation gives CASSFGGWEGNEQFF. The chain uses TRBV7-2 and TRBJ2-1; TRBD2 matches 7 bases. The CDR3 has 15 residues. Germline loops: CDR1 SGHTA, CDR2 FQGNSA. Trimming cost V 3 bases and J 6 bases; bases outside gene matches: 8.

The gene calls are TRBV5-1 and TRBJ2-3, with 8 bases identical to TRBD2. Germline V CDR1 and CDR2: SGHRS, YFSETQ. With 0 bases clipped from V and 1 base from J, the junction kept 10 bases outside the gene matches. CDR3 length equals 18 residues. The CDR3 nucleotides are TGCGCCAGCAGCTTGGCCGGGTTACCGGGGGGGGGCACAGATACGCAGTATTTT. Protein: CASSLAGLPGGGTDTQYF.

This clone appeared a single time. The chain recombines TRBV28 with TRBJ2-3, with 9 bases lining up with TRBD2. CDR1 MDHEN and CDR2 SYDVKM come from the germline V gene. Losses at the gene ends were 3 bases for V and 1 base for J; bases not matched to a gene: 5. This CDR3 contains 16 residues. The CDR3 is CASSFVEREGTDTQYF. Written as DNA, the CDR3 is TGTGCCAGCAGTTTCGTGGAGCGGGAGGGCACAGATACGCAGTATTTT.

The chain joins TRBV29-1 to TRBJ2-1; weak D call: TRBD1 (6 bases). This CDR3 has 12 residues. Germline V gene lookup returns CDR1 SQVTM and CDR2 ANQGSEA. Trimming shortened V by 1 base and J by 9 bases, and 10 bases separated the two germline ends. CDR3 loop: CSVEGTATEQFF. CDR3 DNA: TGCAGCGTTGAAGGGACAGCTACTGAGCAGTTCTTC.

This chain links TRBV4-2 with TRBJ1-2; 7 bases agree with TRBD1. This CDR3 contains 16 residues. Germline V gene sequence: CDR1 LGHNA, CDR2 YNFKEQ. Trimming took 0 bases from V and 1 from J; bases not matched to a gene: 5. CDR3 protein: CASSQEPGGDNYGYTF. The CDR3 region has the DNA TGTGCCAGCAGCCAAGAGCCAGGGGGTGATAACTATGGCTACACCTTC.

The CDR3 DNA follows: TGTGCCAGCAGATCCCACAGGGAAAGAGTCTATGAGCAGTTCTTC. This gives the protein CASRSHRERVYEQFF. The rearrangement joins TRBV6-6 to TRBJ2-1; D possibly corresponds to TRBD1 (6 bases). The CDR3 is made up of 15 amino acids. V was trimmed by 6 bases and J by 8 bases, leaving 20 bases between them. CDR1 and CDR2 from the germline V gene are MNHNY and SVGAGI (reference sequence).

This sequence joins TRBV6-2 or TRBV6-3 and TRBJ2-1; D call uncertain. Germline V gene lookup returns CDR1 MNHEY and CDR2 SVGEGT. The CDR3 totals 12 residues. Trimming shortened V by 5 bases and J by 4 bases, and 6 bases separated the two germline ends. CDR3 in amino acids: CASSPGYNEQFF. CDR3 nucleotides: TGTGCCAGCAGTCCCGGGTACAATGAGCAGTTCTTC.

V and J are TRBV18 and TRBJ1-2, with unresolved D. The CDR3 is 13 amino acids. From germline, CDR1 is KGHSH and CDR2 LQKENI. With 5 bases removed from V and 2 bases from J, the gap between germline ends came to 9 bases. DNA for the CDR3: TGTGCCAGCTCAACCCGGGAAAACTATGGCTACACCTTC. Amino acid sequence: CASSTRENYGYTF.

This clone was seen a handful of times. This chain joins TRBV7-9 and TRBJ2-7, with 8 bases matching TRBD1. Germline V gene sequence: CDR1 SEHNR, CDR2 FQNEAQ (reference sequence). The V gene end was trimmed by 5 bases and the J gene end by 2 bases; junction bases not matched to a gene: 5. The CDR3 consists of 14 residues. Here the CDR3 reads CASSPGTGPYEQYF. CDR3 DNA: TGTGCCAGCAGCCCCGGGACAGGCCCCTACGAGCAGTACTTC.